This T cell receptor beta chain was obtained from a study of vaccination and CD4 T cells after COVID-19. About the study: Six males and four females, two of them Hispanic, were enrolled as convalescents. Cultures serving as controls received a peptide pool (CEFX or HIV-1 Nef) or no peptide.

A word on this clonotype: Its specificity is not known.

This CDR3 has 13 residues. V lost 1 base and J 5 bases, leaving 5 bases between the germline ends. Germline CDR1 reads SGHTA; CDR2 reads FQGNSA. Scientists ran DNA taken from cultured CD4+ T cells through the Oncomine TCR Beta short-read assay for sequencing. Cultures of CD4+ T cells served as the source for extracting genomic DNA. TCRdb independently ran MiXCR on the PCR reads; one entry per CDR3 protein. Of about 16,000 distinct CDR3 sequences listed, approximately 57% were seen once; the top ten hold around 7.3%. The treatment was: approximately 9-day PBMC culture with coronavirus spike peptide pools or control peptides (ViraFEST assay).

The clonotype was recovered from a human donor who had recovered from COVID-19. The source material was CD4+ T cells from blood, cultured in vitro, sampled before SARS-CoV-2 vaccination. This chain connects TRBV7-2 to TRBJ2-2; TRBD2 is a possible D gene (5 bases). The CDR3 here is CASSLGGTGELFF. The CDR3 nucleotides read TGTGCCAGCAGCTTAGGAGGGACCGGGGAGCTGTTTTTT.